The present TCR beta chain was sequenced within a study of OX40 agonist ivuxolimab in advanced cancers. The wider study: With a range of roughly 20 to 80, age averaged about 58 years, and 65% to 90% were male. Three patients, one with hepatocellular carcinoma and two with cutaneous melanoma, responded partially.

General study findings and limits: Researchers report that CD8+ T cells had, on average, more expanded clones than CD4+. Part of the nonresponder group also had normalized T-cell clonal expansion that was low.

With regard to this clone: Antigen unknown.

Clones were sequenced by immunoSEQ multiplex PCR, and TCRdb holds only the in-frame ones, with some missing. The sample has about 76,000 clones; 65% to 90% are singletons. This material consisted of CD4+ or CD8+ T cells sorted from blood, taken in a trial of the OX40 agonist ivuxolimab. The source of this sequence is an adult with an advanced solid tumor such as melanoma, head and neck, liver or kidney cancer.

CDR3 sequence reads: CASSPGGGQELYEQYF. CDR3 nucleotides: TGTGCCAGCAGCCCCGGGGGAGGACAGGAGCTCTACGAGCAGTACTTC. The chain carries TRBV7-6 and TRBJ2-7; maybe TRBD1 (7 bases). Trimming took 5 bases from V and 3 from J, leaving 20 bases between them. The length of the CDR3 is 16 residues. CDR1 SGHVS and CDR2 FNYEAQ come from the germline V gene. Full variable domain (rest looked up from reference TRBV7-6 and TRBJ2-7): GAGVSQSPRYKVTKRGQDVALRCDPISGHVSLYWYRQALGQGPEFLTYFNYEAQQDKSGLPNDRFSAERPEGSISTLTIQRTEQRDSAMYRCASSPGGGQELYEQYFGPGTRLTVT.